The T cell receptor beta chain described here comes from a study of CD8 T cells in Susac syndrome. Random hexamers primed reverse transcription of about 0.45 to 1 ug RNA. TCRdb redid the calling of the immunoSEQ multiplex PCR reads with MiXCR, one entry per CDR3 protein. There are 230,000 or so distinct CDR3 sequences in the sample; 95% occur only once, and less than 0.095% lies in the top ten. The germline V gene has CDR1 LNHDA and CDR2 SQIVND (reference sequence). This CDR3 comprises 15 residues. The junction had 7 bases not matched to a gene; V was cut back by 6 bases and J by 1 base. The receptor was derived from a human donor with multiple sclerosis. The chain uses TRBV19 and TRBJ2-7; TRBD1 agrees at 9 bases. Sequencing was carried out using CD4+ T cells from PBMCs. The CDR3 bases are TGTGCCAGTAGCCCACCGGGACAGGGTTCCTACGAGCAGTACTTC. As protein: CASSPPGQGSYEQYF.